Below, 20 T cell receptor beta chains from the same sample are listed, as sequenced in a study of T-cell reconstitution after alpha-beta-depleted transplantation in children. As it was prepared, the TCRbeta library received unique molecular identifiers. MiXCR, run by TCRdb on the PCR reads, gives a single entry per CDR3 protein. The sample carries roughly 220,000 distinct CDR3 sequences, 12% recorded once. The sample here was PBMCs from the stem cell graft donor, taken from the stem cell graft. All receptors come from a human donor who donated a stem cell graft to a child with acute lymphoblastic leukemia.

This clonotype was counted only a few times. V gene TRBV5-1 combines with J gene TRBJ2-2; D perhaps matches TRBD1 (6 bases). The CDR3 contains 15 residues. CDR1 SGHRS and CDR2 YFSETQ come from the germline V gene. V lost 4 bases to trimming and J lost 6 bases, with 16 bases between them. This CDR3 reads CASSAAQGAAGELFF. In nucleotides, the CDR3 is TGCGCCAGCAGCGCGGCACAGGGCGCCGCCGGGGAGCTGTTTTTT.

This clonotype appeared many times. This chain uses TRBV7-9 with TRBJ1-1, with TRBD1 matching 7 bases. After removal of 5 bases from V and 1 base from J, the junction contained 4 bases not matched to a gene. The germline CDR1 and CDR2 sequences are SEHNR and FQNEAQ (reference sequence). CDR3 length: 14 residues. For the CDR3, the DNA is TGTGCCAGCAGCCGACAGGGAGGGAACACTGAAGCTTTCTTT. Its protein product is CASSRQGGNTEAFF.

This clonotype was recorded many times. This CDR3 fails to terminate in the conserved phenylalanine or tryptophan, so it likely reflects a read error. The limits of the CDR3 on the DNA are not certain, so only TCRdb's listed CDR3 is given. The CDR3 reads CASRAVGPPVL. The gene calls are TRBV28 and TRBJ2-1; the table's TRBD1 call for D was not verified on the DNA. CDR1 and CDR2 (germline): MDHEN, SYDVKM. The CDR3 is 11 amino acids in total, end residues counted.

This clonotype has a count of ten or more. The genes are TRBV5-6 and TRBJ1-2; 7 bases line up with TRBD1. CDR3 size: 13 residues. V dropped 4 bases and J dropped 5; count of bases not matched to a gene: 5. The germline gives CDR1 SGHDT, CDR2 YYEEEE. CDR3 sequence reads: CASSLGQEYGYTF. Written as DNA, the CDR3 is TGTGCCAGCAGCCTAGGACAGGAGTATGGCTACACCTTC.

This clonotype was seen at least ten times. The rearrangement joins TRBV19 to TRBJ1-5, with D possibly matching TRBD1 (5 bases). The V gene's germline CDR1 is LNHDA and CDR2 SQIVND (reference sequence). The CDR3 is 14 amino acids. Trimming removed 7 bases from V and 1 base from J, with 11 bases in between. The CDR3 spells CASKRDASNQPQHF. The CDR3 region has the DNA TGTGCCAGTAAGAGGGACGCGAGCAATCAGCCCCAGCATTTT.

In this sample, this clonotype turned up many times. V usage is TRBV5-6 and J usage is TRBJ2-3, with D possibly TRBD2 on 5 matching bases. Trimming cost V 4 bases and J 2 bases, with 17 bases left between them. The germline gives CDR1 SGHDT, CDR2 YYEEEE. The CDR3 has 16 residues. The CDR3 sequence: CASSLDFTSSTDTQYF. CDR3 coding DNA: TGTGCCAGCAGCCTCGACTTTACTAGTTCCACAGATACGCAGTATTTT.

In this sample, this clonotype turned up many times. The chain carries TRBV4-2 and TRBJ1-4; tentative D call: TRBD1 (5 bases). The CDR3 is 14 residues long. CDR1 is LGHNA, CDR2 YNFKEQ, per germline. With 1 base removed from V and 5 bases from J, the gap between germline ends came to 8 bases. This CDR3 reads CASSQVSGNEKLFF. Here the CDR3 DNA reads TGTGCCAGCAGCCAAGTATCAGGGAATGAAAAACTGTTTTTT.

Many counts were recorded for this clonotype. This sequence joins TRBV5-1 and TRBJ2-7, with D hard to call. The CDR3 extends over 13 amino acids. Germline V gene data show CDR1 as SGHRS and CDR2 as YFSETQ. With 4 bases removed from V and 2 bases from J, the gap between germline ends came to 10 bases. In nucleotides, the CDR3 is TGCGCCAGCAGCCGAACATATACCTACGAGCAGTACTTC. Translation: CASSRTYTYEQYF.

This clonotype was seen at least ten times. The chain links TRBV5-1 to TRBJ2-5, with D perhaps matching TRBD1 (7 bases). V gave up 0 bases and J gave up 5 bases, with 17 bases separating them. The CDR3 is made up of 16 amino acids. Germline V CDR1 and CDR2: SGHRS, YFSETQ. DNA of the CDR3: TGCGCCAGCAGCTTGGCCTGGAGGGGGCGGCAGGAGACCCAGTACTTC. This codes for CASSLAWRGRQETQYF.

This clonotype was seen at least ten times. The genes are TRBV6-1 and TRBJ2-5, with no clear D. CDR1 is MNHNS, CDR2 SASEGT, per germline. Between the trimmed V and J ends, which lost 5 bases and 1 base, there was a span of 14 bases. The CDR3 totals 15 residues. CDR3 sequence reads: CASSSNRAVQETQYF. The DNA for the CDR3 is TGTGCCAGCAGTAGTAATAGGGCAGTCCAAGAGACCCAGTACTTC.

This clonotype was observed many times. This chain uses TRBV5-1 with TRBJ2-6; no definite D call. Trimming removed 4 bases at V and 10 bases at J, with 15 bases between. Looked up from germline, CDR1 is SGHRS and CDR2 is YFSETQ. There are 14 residues in the CDR3. DNA for the CDR3: TGCGCCAGCAGCGCGAGAACGAGCTCTAACGTCCTGACTTTC. This sequence encodes CASSARTSSNVLTF.

This clonotype appeared many times. The gene calls are TRBV29-1 and TRBJ2-7; D remains unclear. Trimming pared 3 bases from V and 3 bases from J, leaving 15 bases between. The CDR3 totals 14 residues. The germline CDR1 and CDR2 sequences are SQVTM and ANQGSEA. The CDR3: CSVETLGSHYEQYF. The DNA for the CDR3 is TGCAGCGTTGAGACCCTAGGGTCTCACTACGAGCAGTACTTC.

This clonotype was detected ten times or more. This chain uses TRBV7-3 with TRBJ1-3; a possible D gene is TRBD1 (5 bases). Trimming shortened V by 5 bases and J by 0 bases, and 11 bases separated the two germline ends. CDR1 and CDR2 from the germline V gene are SGHTA and FQGTGA. There are 15 residues in the CDR3. CDR3: CASSGGRVSGNTIYF. The DNA for the CDR3 is TGTGCCAGCAGCGGGGGACGGGTCTCTGGAAACACCATATATTTT.

Note on this clonotype: A read error is possible here, since a much larger clone lies one base away. The V call is TRBV6-5, the J call TRBJ1-5; D gene uncertain. V shed 7 bases and J shed 8 bases, with 24 bases lying between them. The CDR3 has 16 amino acids. Germline V lookup: CDR1 MNHEY, CDR2 SVGAGI. CDR3 nucleotide sequence: TGTGCCAGCATCTACTCGATATCGTTTGGTTATAAGCCCCAGCATTTT. Protein product: CASIYSISFGYKPQHF.

This clonotype was seen at least ten times. The germline gene is not matched at one end of the junction; a read error may be the cause. This sequence joins TRBV7-7 and TRBJ2-1; possibly TRBD1 for D (6 bases). This CDR3 comprises 15 residues. Looked up from germline, CDR1 is SSHAT and CDR2 is FNYEAQ (reference sequence). DNA for the CDR3: TGTGCTAGCAGCAGATACAGGGCCCTCTACAATGAGCAGTTCTTC. It codes for CASSRYRALYNEQFF.

CDR3 region: CASSPQKGETSGKAREQYF. In DNA, the CDR3 is TGTGCCAGTAGTCCGCAGAAGGGGGAGACTAGCGGGAAGGCGAGGGAGCAGTACTTC. V and J are TRBV19 and TRBJ2-7, with TRBD2 matching 11 bases. Unmatched junction bases numbered 22, after V lost 5 bases and J lost 7 bases. Germline CDR1 is LNHDA and CDR2 is SQIVND (reference sequence). The CDR3 totals 19 residues.

This clonotype was picked up many times. The gene calls are TRBV7-9 and TRBJ2-1; D uncertain. From germline, CDR1 is SEHNR and CDR2 FQNEAQ (reference sequence). V was cut by 0 bases and J by 9 bases, with 12 bases left in between. CDR3 size: 14 residues. The CDR3 DNA reads TGTGCCAGCAGCTTAGCGGGCGCGTTCGGTGAGCAGTTCTTC. Amino acid sequence: CASSLAGAFGEQFF.

This clonotype was seen ten or more times. The rearrangement joins TRBV29-1 to TRBJ2-7; possible D gene TRBD1, 6 bases. With 4 bases removed from V and 3 bases from J, the gap between germline ends came to 10 bases. CDR3 length: 12 residues. Germline values: CDR1 SQVTM, CDR2 ANQGSEA. This chain's CDR3 is CSVVVRGYEQYF. CDR3 sequence (DNA): TGCAGCGTTGTAGTCAGGGGCTACGAGCAGTACTTC.

This clonotype was seen ten or more times. This chain connects TRBV7-3 to TRBJ1-1, with D perhaps matching TRBD1 (5 bases). V lost 1 base to trimming and J lost 0 bases, with 9 bases between them. Germline lookup yields CDR1 SGHTA and CDR2 FQGTGA. The length of the CDR3 is 15 residues. In nucleotides, the CDR3 is TGTGCCAGCAGCTTAATCAGACAGATGAACACTGAAGCTTTCTTT. Translated, it gives CASSLIRQMNTEAFF.

This clonotype was recorded many times. Here the CDR3 reads CASSLLAGPNEQFF. The CDR3 region has the DNA TGTGCCAGCAGTTTACTAGCGGGGCCCAATGAGCAGTTCTTC. The rearrangement joins TRBV6-5 to TRBJ2-1; 10 positions agree with TRBD2. The CDR3 sequence is 14 residues long. The junction had 3 bases not matched to a gene; V was cut back by 4 bases and J by 6 bases. Germline V gene lookup returns CDR1 MNHEY and CDR2 SVGAGI.